This T cell receptor (beta chain) was sequenced for a study of blood T cells in healthy people across ages. Sample-barcoded 5' priming and a J-beta primer mix drove a second PCR of about 6 to 11 cycles. From the 5' RACE reads, TCRdb called clonotypes with MiXCR, one entry per CDR3 protein. The sample holds fewer than 700,000 distinct CDR3 sequences; 35% to 50% are singletons and the top ten take 25% to 30%. On this clonotype: A read error is possible here, since a much larger clone lies one base away.

V was pared by 7 bases and J by 0 bases, with 11 bases between. Germline CDR1 SQVTM, CDR2 ANQGSEA. The CDR3 consists of 13 residues. The V and J genes are TRBV29-1 and TRBJ2-3; D not resolved. The receptor comes from a man aged 80 or over in good health. Sequences were obtained from blood. The CDR3 DNA reads TGCAGCGCGCAGTCAGGAAGCACAGATACGCAGTATTTT. It yields the protein CSAQSGSTDTQYF.